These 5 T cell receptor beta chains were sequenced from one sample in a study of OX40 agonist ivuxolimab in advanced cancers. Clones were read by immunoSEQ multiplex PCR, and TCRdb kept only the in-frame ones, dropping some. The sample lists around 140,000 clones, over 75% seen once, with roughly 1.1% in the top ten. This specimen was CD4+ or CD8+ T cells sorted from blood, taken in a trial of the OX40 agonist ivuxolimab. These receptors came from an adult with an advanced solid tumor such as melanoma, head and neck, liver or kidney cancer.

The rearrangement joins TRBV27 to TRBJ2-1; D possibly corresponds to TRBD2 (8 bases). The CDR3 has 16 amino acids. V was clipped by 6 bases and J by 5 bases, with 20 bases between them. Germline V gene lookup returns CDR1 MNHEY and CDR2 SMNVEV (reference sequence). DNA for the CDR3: TGTGCCAGCAGCCGGGAGGGGGCAGGGCTAAACAATGAGCAGTTCTTC. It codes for CASSREGAGLNNEQFF.

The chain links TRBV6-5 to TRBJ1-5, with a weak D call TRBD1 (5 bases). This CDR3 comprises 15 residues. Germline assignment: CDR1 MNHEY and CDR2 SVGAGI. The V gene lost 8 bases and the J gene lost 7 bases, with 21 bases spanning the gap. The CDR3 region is CASRPNWGVVQPQHF. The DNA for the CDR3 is TGTGCCAGCCGTCCCAACTGGGGGGTCGTACAGCCCCAGCATTTT.

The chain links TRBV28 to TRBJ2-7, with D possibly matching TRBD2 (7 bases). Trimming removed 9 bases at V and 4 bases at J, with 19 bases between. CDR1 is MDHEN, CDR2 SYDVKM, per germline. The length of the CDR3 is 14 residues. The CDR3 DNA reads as TGTGCCAGTTCTATCGGCGGGGGCCCGTACGAGCAGTACTTC. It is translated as CASSIGGGPYEQYF.

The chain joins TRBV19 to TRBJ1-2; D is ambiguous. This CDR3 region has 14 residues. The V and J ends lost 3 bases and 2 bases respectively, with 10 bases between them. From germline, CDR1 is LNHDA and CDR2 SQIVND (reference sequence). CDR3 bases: TGTGCCAGTAGTATCGGTCAGACGAACTATGGCTACACCTTC. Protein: CASSIGQTNYGYTF.

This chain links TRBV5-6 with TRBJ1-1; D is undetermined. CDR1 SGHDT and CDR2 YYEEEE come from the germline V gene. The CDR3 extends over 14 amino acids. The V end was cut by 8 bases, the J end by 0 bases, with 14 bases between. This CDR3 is CASQYDTMNTEAFF. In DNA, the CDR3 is TGTGCCAGTCAGTACGACACCATGAACACTGAAGCTTTCTTT.